The T cell receptor beta chain described here comes from a study of T cell repertoires and HLA-DP antigens. In this sample, this clone turned up once. Its antigen is undetermined. The germline CDR1 and CDR2 sequences are MNHEY and SMNVEV (reference sequence). This CDR3 is built from 14 residues. V shed 6 bases and J shed 4 bases, with 12 bases lying between them. Clones were read by immunoSEQ multiplex PCR, and TCRdb kept only the in-frame ones, dropping some. The sample lists over 60,000 clones, about 82% occurring once. This receptor was obtained from a man in his 60s in good health and CMV-seronegative. Sequenced: CD4+ T cells from PBMCs. The chain recombines TRBV27 with TRBJ2-2; D gene ambiguous. The CDR3 region is CASSRIRGTGELFF. For the CDR3, the DNA is TGTGCCAGCAGCCGCATCAGAGGCACCGGGGAGCTGTTTTTT.